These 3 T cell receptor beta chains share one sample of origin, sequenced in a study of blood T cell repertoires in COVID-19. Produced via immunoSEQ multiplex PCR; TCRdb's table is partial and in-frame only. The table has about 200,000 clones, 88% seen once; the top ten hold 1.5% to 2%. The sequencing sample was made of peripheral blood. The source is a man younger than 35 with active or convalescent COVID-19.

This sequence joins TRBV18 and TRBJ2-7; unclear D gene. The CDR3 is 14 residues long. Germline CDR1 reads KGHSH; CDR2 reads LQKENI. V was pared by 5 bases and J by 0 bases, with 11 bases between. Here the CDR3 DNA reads TGTGCCAGCTCAAGAACTGTGAGCTCCTACGAGCAGTACTTC. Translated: CASSRTVSSYEQYF.

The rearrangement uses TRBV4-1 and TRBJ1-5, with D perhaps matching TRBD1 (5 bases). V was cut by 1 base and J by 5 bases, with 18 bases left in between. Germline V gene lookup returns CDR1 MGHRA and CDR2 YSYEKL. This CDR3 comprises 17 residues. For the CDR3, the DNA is TGCGCCAGCAGCCAAGGGGTCGGGGGTTTCGGAGATCAGCCCCAGCATTTT. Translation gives CASSQGVGGFGDQPQHF.

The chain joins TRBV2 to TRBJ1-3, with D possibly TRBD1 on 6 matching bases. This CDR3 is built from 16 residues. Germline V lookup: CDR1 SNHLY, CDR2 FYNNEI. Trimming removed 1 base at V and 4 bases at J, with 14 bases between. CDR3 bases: TGTGCCAGCAGTGAAGTCACCGGGACAATAGGAAACACCATATATTTT. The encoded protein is CASSEVTGTIGNTIYF.